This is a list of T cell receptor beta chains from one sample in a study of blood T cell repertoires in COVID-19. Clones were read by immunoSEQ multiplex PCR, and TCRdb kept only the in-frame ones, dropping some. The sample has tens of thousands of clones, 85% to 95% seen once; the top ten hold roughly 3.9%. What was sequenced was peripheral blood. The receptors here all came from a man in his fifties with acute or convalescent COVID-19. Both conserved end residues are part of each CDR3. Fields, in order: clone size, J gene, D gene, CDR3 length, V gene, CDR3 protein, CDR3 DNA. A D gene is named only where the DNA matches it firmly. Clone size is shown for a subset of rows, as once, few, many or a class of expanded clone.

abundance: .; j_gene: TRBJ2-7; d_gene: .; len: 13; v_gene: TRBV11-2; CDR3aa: CASSLARSYEQYF; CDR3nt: TGTGCCAGCAGCTTAGCGAGGTCCTACGAGCAGTACTTC
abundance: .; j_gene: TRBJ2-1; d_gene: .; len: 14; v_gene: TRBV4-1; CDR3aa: CASRGTGYYNEQFF; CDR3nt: TGCGCCAGCAGAGGGACTGGGTACTACAATGAGCAGTTCTTC
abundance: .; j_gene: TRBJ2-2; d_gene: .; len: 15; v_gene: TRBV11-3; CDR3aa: CASSLDWGLTGELFF; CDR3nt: TGTGCCAGCAGCTTAGATTGGGGCCTGACCGGGGAGCTGTTTTTT
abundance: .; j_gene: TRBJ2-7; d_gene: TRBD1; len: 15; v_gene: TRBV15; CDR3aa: CATSRDRRGFYEQYF; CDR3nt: TGTGCCACCAGCAGAGATCGCAGGGGGTTTTACGAGCAGTACTTC
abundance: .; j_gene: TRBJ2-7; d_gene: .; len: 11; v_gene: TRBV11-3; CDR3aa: CASSYGSEQYF; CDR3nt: TGTGCCAGCAGCTATGGGAGCGAGCAGTACTTC
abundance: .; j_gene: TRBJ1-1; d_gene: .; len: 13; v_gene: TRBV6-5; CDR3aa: CASSYNPGTEAFF; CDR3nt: TGTGCCAGCAGTTACAATCCGGGCACTGAAGCTTTCTTT
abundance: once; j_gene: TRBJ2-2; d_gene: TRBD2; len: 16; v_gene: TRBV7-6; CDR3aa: CASSPRTSANTGELFF; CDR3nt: TGTGCCAGCAGCCCACGGACTAGCGCAAACACCGGGGAGCTGTTTTTT
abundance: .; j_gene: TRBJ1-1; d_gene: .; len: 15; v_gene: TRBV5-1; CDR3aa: CASSLAAGVNTEAFF; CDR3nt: TGCGCCAGCAGCTTGGCCGCAGGGGTAAACACTGAAGCTTTCTTT
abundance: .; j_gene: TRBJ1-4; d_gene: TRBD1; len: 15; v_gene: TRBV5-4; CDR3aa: CASSYQGGGEEKLFF; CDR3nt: TGTGCCAGCAGCTACCAGGGGGGCGGGGAGGAAAAACTGTTTTTT
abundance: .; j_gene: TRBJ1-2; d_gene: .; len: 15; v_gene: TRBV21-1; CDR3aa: CASSKGTSVNYGYTF; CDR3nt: TGTGCCAGCAGCAAGGGGACATCCGTTAACTATGGCTACACCTTC
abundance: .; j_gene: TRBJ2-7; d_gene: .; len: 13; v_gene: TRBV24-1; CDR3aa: CATSDPDSYEQYF; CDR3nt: TGTGCCACCAGTGACCCGGACAGCTACGAGCAGTACTTC
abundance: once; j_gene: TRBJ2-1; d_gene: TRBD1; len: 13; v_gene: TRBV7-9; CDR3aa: CASSYTDRAEQFF; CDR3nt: TGTGCCAGCAGCTACACGGACAGGGCAGAGCAGTTCTTC
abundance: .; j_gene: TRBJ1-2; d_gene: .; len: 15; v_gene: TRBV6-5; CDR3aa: CASSPIWNGGHGYTF; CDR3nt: TGTGCCAGCAGTCCTATTTGGAACGGAGGTCATGGCTACACCTTC
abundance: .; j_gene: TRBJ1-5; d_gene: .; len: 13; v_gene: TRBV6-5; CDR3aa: CASSWDINQPQHF; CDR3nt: TGTGCCAGCAGTTGGGACATTAATCAGCCCCAGCATTTT
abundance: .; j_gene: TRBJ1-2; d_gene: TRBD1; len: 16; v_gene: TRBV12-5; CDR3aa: CASGLLHGTQGGGYTF; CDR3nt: TGTGCTAGTGGTTTGCTACACGGGACACAGGGGGGTGGCTACACCTTC
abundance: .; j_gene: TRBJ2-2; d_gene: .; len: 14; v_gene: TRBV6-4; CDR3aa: CASSDTSRTGELFF; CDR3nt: TGTGCCAGCAGTGATACTAGCCGGACCGGGGAGCTGTTTTTT
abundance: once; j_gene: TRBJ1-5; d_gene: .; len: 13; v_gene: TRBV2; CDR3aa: CASSAERNQPQHF; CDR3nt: TGTGCCAGCAGTGCCGAGAGAAATCAGCCCCAGCATTTT
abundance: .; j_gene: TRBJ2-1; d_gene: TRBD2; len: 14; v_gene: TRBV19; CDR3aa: CASSSGRALNEQFF; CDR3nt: TGTGCCAGTTCCAGCGGGAGGGCCCTTAATGAGCAGTTCTTC
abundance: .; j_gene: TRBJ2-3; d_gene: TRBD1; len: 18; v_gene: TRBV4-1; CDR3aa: CASSQDPPGQARPDTQYF; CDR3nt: TGCGCCAGCAGCCAAGACCCTCCTGGACAGGCCCGGCCAGATACGCAGTATTTT
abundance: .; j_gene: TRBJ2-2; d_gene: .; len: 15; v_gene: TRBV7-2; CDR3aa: CASSYIRDRSGELFF; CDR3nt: TGTGCCAGCAGCTATATAAGAGATCGATCCGGGGAGCTGTTTTTT
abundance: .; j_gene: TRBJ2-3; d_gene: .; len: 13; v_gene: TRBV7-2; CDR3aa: CASSPYRTDTQYF; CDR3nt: TGTGCCAGCAGCCCCTACAGGACAGATACGCAGTATTTT
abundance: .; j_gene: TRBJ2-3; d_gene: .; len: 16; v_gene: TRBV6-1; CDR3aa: CASSASLGPGADTQYF; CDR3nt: TGTGCCAGCAGTGCCTCCCTGGGGCCCGGTGCAGATACGCAGTATTTT
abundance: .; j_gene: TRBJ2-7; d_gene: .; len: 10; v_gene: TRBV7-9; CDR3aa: CASSAYEQYF; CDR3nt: TGTGCCAGCTCCGCCTACGAGCAGTACTTC
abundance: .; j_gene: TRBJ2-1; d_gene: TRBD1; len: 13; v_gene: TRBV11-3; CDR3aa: CASKDREGNEQFF; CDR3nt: TGTGCCAGCAAGGACAGGGAAGGAAATGAGCAGTTCTTC
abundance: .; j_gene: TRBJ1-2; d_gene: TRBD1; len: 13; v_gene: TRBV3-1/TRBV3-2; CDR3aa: CASSLKTGYGYTF; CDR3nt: TGTGCCAGCAGCTTGAAGACAGGGTATGGCTACACCTTC
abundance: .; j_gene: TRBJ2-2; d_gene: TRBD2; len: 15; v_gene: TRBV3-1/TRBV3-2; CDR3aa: CASSELAGVTGELFF; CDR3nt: TGTGCCAGCAGCGAACTAGCGGGAGTCACCGGGGAGCTGTTTTTT
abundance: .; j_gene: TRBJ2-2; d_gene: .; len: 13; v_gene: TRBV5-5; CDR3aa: CASSSLNTGELFF; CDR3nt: TGTGCCAGCAGCTCCCTAAACACCGGGGAGCTGTTTTTT
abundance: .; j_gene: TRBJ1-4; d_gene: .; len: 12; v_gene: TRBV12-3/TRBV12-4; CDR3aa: CASSLVAEKLFF; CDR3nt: TGTGCCAGCAGTTTAGTCGCGGAAAAACTGTTTTTT
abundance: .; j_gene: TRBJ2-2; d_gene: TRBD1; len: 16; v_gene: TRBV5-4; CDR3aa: CASSLGPTGATGELFF; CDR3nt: TGTGCCAGCAGCTTGGGGCCGACAGGGGCCACCGGGGAGCTGTTTTTT
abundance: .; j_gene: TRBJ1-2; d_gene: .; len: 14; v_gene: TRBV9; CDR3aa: CASSVGQENYGYTF; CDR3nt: TGTGCCAGCAGCGTAGGACAGGAAAACTATGGCTACACCTTC
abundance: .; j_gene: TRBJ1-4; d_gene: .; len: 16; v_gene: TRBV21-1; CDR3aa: CASSNGNRDPNEKLFF; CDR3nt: TGTGCCAGCAGCAACGGGAACAGGGACCCCAATGAAAAACTGTTTTTT
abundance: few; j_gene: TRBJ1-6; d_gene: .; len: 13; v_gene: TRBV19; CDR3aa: CASTTRGNSPLHF; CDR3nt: TGTGCCAGTACAACCCGGGGGAATTCACCCCTCCACTTT
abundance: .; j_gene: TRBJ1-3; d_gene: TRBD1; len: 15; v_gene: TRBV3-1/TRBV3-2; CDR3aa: CASSQRTGSGNTIYF; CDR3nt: TGTGCCAGCAGCCAACGGACAGGGTCTGGAAACACCATATATTTT
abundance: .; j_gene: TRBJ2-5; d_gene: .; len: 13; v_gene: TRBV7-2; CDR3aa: CASSSFTAETQYF; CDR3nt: TGTGCCAGCAGCTCGTTTACTGCCGAGACCCAGTACTTC
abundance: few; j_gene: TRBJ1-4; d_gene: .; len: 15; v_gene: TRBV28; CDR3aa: CASSILTGPNEKLFF; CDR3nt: TGTGCCAGCAGTATCCTAACAGGCCCTAATGAAAAACTGTTTTTT
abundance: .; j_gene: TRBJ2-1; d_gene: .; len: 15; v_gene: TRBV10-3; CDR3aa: CAISERDSRYNEQFF; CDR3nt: TGTGCCATCAGTGAGCGGGACTCCAGGTACAATGAGCAGTTCTTC
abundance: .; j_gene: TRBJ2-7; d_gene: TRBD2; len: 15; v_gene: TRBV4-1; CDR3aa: CASSLEPGLVYEQYF; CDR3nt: TGCGCCAGCAGCCTTGAACCGGGACTAGTCTACGAGCAGTACTTC
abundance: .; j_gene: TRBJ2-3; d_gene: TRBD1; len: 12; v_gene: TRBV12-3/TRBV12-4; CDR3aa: CASSRDRGEQYF; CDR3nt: TGTGCCAGCAGCCGGGACAGGGGGGAGCAGTATTTT
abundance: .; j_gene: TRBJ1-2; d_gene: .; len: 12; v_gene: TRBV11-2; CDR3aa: CASTPGESSYTF; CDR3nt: TGTGCCAGCACCCCAGGGGAGAGTAGCTACACCTTC